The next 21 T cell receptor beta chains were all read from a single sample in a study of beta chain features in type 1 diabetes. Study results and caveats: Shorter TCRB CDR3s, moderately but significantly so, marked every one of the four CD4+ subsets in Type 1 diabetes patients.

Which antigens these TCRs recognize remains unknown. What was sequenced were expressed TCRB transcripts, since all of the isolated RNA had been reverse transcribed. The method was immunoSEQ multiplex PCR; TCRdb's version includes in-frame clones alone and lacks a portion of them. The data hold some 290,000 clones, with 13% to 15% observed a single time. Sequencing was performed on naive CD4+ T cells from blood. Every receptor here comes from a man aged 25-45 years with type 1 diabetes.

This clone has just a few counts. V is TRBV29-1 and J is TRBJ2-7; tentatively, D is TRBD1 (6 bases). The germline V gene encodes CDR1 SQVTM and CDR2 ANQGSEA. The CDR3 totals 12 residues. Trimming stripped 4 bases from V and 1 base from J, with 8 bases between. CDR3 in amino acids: CSVGGQSYEQYF. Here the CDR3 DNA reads TGCAGCGTTGGGGGACAATCCTACGAGCAGTACTTC.

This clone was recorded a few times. The CDR3 DNA is TGCGCCAGCAGCTTTTCCGGACAGGTGAACACTGAAGCTTTCTTT. Its protein product is CASSFSGQVNTEAFF. The V gene is TRBV5-1, the J gene TRBJ1-1; 7 bases are a match to TRBD1. The CDR3 is 15 amino acids. The V and J ends lost 2 bases and 0 bases, in that order; junction bases with no gene match: 4. Germline CDR1 SGHRS, CDR2 YFSETQ.

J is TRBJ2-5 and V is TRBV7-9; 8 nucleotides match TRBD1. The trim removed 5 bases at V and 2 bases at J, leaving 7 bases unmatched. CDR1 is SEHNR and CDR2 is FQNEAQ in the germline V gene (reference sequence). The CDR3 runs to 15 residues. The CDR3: CASSRGQGVQETQYF. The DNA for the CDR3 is TGTGCCAGCAGCCGCGGACAGGGTGTACAAGAGACCCAGTACTTC.

The CDR3 DNA sequence: TGTGCCAGCTTACTTAGCGGGCCGGTCTCCCCCTCCTACGAGCAGTACTTC. As protein: CASLLSGPVSPSYEQYF. The V call is TRBV5-6, the J call TRBJ2-7; 7 positions match TRBD2. The CDR3 extends over 17 amino acids. With 7 bases clipped from V and 0 bases from J, the junction kept 16 bases outside the gene matches. Germline lookup yields CDR1 SGHDT and CDR2 YYEEEE.

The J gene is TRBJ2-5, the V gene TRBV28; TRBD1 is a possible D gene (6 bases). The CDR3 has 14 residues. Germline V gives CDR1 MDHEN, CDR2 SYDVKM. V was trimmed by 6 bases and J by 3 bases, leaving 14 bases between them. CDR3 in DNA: TGTGCCAGCAGCCCGCCAGGGGCGAAAGAGACCCAGTACTTC. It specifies CASSPPGAKETQYF.

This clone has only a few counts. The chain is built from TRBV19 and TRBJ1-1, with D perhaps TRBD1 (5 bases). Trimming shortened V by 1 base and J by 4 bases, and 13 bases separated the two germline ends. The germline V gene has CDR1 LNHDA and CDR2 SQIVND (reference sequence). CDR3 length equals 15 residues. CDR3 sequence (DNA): TGTGCCAGTAGTATAGCCGATCTCGGGGGCACTGAAGCTTTCTTT. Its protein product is CASSIADLGGTEAFF.

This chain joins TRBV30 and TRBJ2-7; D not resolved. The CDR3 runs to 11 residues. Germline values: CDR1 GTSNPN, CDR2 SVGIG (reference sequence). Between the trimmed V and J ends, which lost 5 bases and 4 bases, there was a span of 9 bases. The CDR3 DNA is TGTGCCTGGGCGGAAGAGTACGAGCAGTACTTC. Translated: CAWAEEYEQYF.

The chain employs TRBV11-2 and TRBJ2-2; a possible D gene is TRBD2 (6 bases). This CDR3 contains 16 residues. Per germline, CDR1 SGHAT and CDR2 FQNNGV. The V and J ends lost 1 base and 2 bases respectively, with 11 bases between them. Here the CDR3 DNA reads TGTGCCAGCAGCTTAGTGCGACTAGTTAACACCGGGGAGCTGTTTTTT. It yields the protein CASSLVRLVNTGELFF.

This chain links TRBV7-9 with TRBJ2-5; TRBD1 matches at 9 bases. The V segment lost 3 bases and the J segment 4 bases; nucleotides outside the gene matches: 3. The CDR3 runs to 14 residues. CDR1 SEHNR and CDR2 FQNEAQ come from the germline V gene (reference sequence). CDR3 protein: CASSFTGGAETQYF. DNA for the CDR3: TGTGCCAGCAGCTTTACAGGGGGCGCAGAGACCCAGTACTTC.

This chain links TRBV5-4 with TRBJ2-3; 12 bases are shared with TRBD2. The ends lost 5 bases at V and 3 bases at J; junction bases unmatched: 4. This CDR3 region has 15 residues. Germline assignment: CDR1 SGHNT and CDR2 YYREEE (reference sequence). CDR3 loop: CASSQTSGRTDTQYF. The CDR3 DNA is TGTGCCAGCAGTCAGACTAGCGGGAGAACAGATACGCAGTATTTT.

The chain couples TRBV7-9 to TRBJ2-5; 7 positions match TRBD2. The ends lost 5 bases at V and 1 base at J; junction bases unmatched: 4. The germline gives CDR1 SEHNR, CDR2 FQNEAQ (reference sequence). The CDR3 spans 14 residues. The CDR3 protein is CASSQRTSQETQYF. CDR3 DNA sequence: TGTGCCAGCAGCCAGAGGACTAGCCAAGAGACCCAGTACTTC.

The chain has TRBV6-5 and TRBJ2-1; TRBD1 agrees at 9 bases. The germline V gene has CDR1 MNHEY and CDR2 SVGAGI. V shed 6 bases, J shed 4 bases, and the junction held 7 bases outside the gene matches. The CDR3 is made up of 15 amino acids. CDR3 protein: CASRSTGTGYNEQFF. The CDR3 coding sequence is TGTGCCAGCAGAAGTACCGGGACAGGGTACAATGAGCAGTTCTTC.

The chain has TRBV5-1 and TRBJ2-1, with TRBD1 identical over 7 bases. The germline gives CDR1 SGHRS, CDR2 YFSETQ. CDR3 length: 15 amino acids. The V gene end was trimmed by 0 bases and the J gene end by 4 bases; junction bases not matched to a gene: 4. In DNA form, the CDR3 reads TGCGCCAGCAGCTTGGGGGGGACAGAGTACAATGAGCAGTTCTTC. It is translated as CASSLGGTEYNEQFF.

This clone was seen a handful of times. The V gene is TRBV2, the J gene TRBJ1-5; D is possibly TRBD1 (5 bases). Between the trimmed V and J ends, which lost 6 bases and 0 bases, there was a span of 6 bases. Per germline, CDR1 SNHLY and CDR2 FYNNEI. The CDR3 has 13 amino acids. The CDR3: CASRGASNQPQHF. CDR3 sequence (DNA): TGTGCCAGCAGAGGGGCTAGCAATCAGCCCCAGCATTTT.

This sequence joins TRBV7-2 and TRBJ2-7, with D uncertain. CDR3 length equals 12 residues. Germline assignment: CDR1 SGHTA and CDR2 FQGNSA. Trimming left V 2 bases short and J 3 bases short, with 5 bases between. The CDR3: CASSLFIYEQYF. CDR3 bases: TGTGCCAGCAGCTTATTTATCTACGAGCAGTACTTC. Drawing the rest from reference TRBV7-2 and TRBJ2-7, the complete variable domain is GAGVSQSPSNKVTEKGKDVELRCDPISGHTALYWYRQSLGQGLEFLIYFQGNSAPDKSGLPSDRFSAERTGGSVSTLTIQRTQQEDSAVYLCASSLFIYEQYFGPGTRLTVT.

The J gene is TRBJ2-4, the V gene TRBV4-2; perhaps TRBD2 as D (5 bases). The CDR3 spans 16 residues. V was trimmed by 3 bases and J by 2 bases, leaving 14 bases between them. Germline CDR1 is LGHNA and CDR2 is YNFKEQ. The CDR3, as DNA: TGTGCCAGCAGCCATGAAACGGGAAATCCCAAAAACATTCAGTACTTC. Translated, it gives CASSHETGNPKNIQYF.

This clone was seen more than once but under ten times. CDR3 nucleotides: TGCGCCAGCAGCCAAGGGACAATCGAATTCTTC. This translates into CASSQGTIEFF. V and J are TRBV4-1 and TRBJ2-1, with D tentatively TRBD1 (5 bases). The V gene's germline CDR1 is MGHRA and CDR2 YSYEKL. This CDR3 spans 11 amino acids. The V end lost 1 base, the J end lost 16 bases, and 11 bases lay between the germline ends.

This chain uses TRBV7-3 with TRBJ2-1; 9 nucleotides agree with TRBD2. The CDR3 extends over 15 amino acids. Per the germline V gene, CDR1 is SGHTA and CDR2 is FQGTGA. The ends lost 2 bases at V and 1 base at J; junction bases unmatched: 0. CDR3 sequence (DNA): TGTGCCAGCAGCTTACTAGCGGGGTCCTACAATGAGCAGTTCTTC. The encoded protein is CASSLLAGSYNEQFF.

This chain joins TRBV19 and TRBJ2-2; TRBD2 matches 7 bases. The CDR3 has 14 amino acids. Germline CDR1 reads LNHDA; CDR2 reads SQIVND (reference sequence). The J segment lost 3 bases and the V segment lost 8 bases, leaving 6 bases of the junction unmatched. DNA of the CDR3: TGTGCCAGTGTCCAGCGGGGCGACACCGGGGAGCTGTTTTTT. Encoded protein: CASVQRGDTGELFF. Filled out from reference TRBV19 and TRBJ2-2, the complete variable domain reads DGGITQSPKYLFRKEGQNVTLSCEQNLNHDAMYWYRQDPGQGLRLIYYSQIVNDFQKGDIAEGYSVSREKKESFPLTVTSAQKNPTAFYLCASVQRGDTGELFFGEGSRLTVL.

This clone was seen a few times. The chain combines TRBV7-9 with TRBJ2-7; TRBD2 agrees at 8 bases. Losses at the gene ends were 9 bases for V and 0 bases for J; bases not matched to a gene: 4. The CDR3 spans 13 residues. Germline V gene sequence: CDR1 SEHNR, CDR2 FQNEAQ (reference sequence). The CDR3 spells CASTSGFSYEQYF. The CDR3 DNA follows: TGTGCCAGTACTAGCGGCTTCTCCTACGAGCAGTACTTC.

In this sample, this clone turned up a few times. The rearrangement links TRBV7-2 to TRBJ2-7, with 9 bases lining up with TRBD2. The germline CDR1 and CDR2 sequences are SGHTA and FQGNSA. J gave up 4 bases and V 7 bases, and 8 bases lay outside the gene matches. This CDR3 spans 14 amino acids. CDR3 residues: CASKRGLAGYEQYF. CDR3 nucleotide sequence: TGTGCCAGCAAAAGGGGACTAGCCGGTTACGAGCAGTACTTC.